Sequencing of this TCR beta chain was carried out in a study of vaccination and CD4 T cells after COVID-19. Turning to this clonotype: Antigen unknown.

The treatment: roughly nine-day PBMC culture with coronavirus spike peptide pools or control peptides (ViraFEST assay). With the Oncomine TCR Beta short-read assay, DNA from cultured CD4+ T cells was sequenced. TCRdb reprocessed the PCR reads via MiXCR and lists one record per CDR3 protein. Seen here are some 20,000 distinct CDR3 sequences, 43% observed once, and the top ten hold under 3%. This specimen consisted of CD4+ T cells from blood, cultured in vitro, obtained after SARS-CoV-2 vaccination. The sequence derives from a human donor who had recovered from COVID-19.

The CDR3 DNA reads TGTGCCAGCTCATCGACGGATAGAAATTCACCCCTCCACTTT. This sequence encodes CASSSTDRNSPLHF. This chain connects TRBV18 to TRBJ1-6; D uncertain. Germline assignment: CDR1 KGHSH and CDR2 LQKENI. V lost 5 bases and J 7 bases, leaving 12 bases between the germline ends. The CDR3 has 14 amino acids.